Below, one T cell receptor (delta chain) is given with its context. Antigen specificity is unknown. A far more abundant clone sits one base away, making this likely a read error. This sample also contains other DNA sequences that code for the same CDR3. The receptor sequences were amplified from genomic DNA of peripheral blood mononuclear cells. TCRdb re-processed the multiplex PCR reads via CATT. The sample lists about 3,800 delta-chain clones; roughly 0.99% were seen once. This entry comes from a study of gamma delta lymphoproliferative disorders and STAT genes. Study-level background: The LymphoTrack Dx TCRG Assay amplified gamma chains from at least 50 ng of genomic DNA. General study points: Most major patient clonotypes were shared with at least one healthy donor.

V was trimmed by 3 bases and J by 7 bases, leaving 26 bases between them. From germline, CDR1 is GEAIGNYY and CDR2 EKD. This CDR3 is built from 17 residues. This clonotype originated in a human donor in good health. The rearrangement joins TRDV2 to TRDJ1; the D is unclear. The sequencing sample was made of blood. The CDR3 sequence: CACDAVVTEGPSGKLIF. DNA for the CDR3: TGTGCCTGTGACGCCGTTGTTACTGAGGGACCCAGTGGTAAACTCATCTTT.